Listed here are 2 T cell receptor beta chains from one sample, sequenced in a study of long-term antiretroviral therapy in people with HIV. Researchers report immunoSEQ v3.0 was run at survey level. Profiling relied on immunoSEQ multiplex PCR, and the TCRdb table lists in-frame clones only, not all of them. The table shows some 26,000 clones, with more than 85% occurring only once. The material was unsorted PBMCs, obtained roughly 2.7 years after starting antiretroviral therapy. The receptor source for this set is a man in his forties with HIV.

The chain employs TRBV5-6 and TRBJ1-2; D may be TRBD1 (5 bases). This CDR3 has 16 residues. V dropped 0 bases and J dropped 0 bases, with 12 bases sitting between them. From germline, CDR1 is SGHDT and CDR2 YYEEEE. The CDR3 loop is CASSLGMGGTNYGYTF. CDR3 nucleotides: TGTGCCAGCAGCTTGGGGATGGGGGGAACTAACTATGGCTACACCTTC.

The chain joins TRBV5-5 to TRBJ2-7; no clear D. The CDR3 totals 14 residues. Per the germline V gene, CDR1 is SGHKS and CDR2 is YYEKEE (reference sequence). V was clipped by 0 bases and J by 5 bases, with 12 bases between them. CDR3 region: CASSLAYSSDEQYF. CDR3 DNA sequence: TGTGCCAGCAGCTTGGCCTATAGCTCGGACGAGCAGTACTTC.